Listed below are T cell receptor beta chains from one sample, sequenced in a study of graft-versus-host responses after intestinal transplantation. The table came from immunoSEQ multiplex PCR; TCRdb's copy has only in-frame clones and leaves some out. The table lists about 78,000 clones, 85% to 90% of them singletons. No antigen is known for these receptors. Material: unstimulated CD8+ T cells sorted from spleen or lymph node cells, obtained before transplant. All receptors come from a human donor who was the organ donor for an intestinal transplant. The conserved cysteine and the conserved F or W are not part of the CDR3 here. The order of the fields is V gene, clone size, J gene, CDR3 protein. Size is stated for part of the rows, as once, few or many counts, or as a class when the clone is expanded.

TRBV15	NA	TRBJ1-2	ATSSTSNYGYT
TRBV27	NA	TRBJ2-3	ASSLAGGWRADTQY
TRBV4-3	NA	TRBJ1-2	ASSQDPGQGAGGYT
TRBV7-9	NA	TRBJ2-1	ASSASENSFEQF
TRBV6-4	few	TRBJ2-5	ASSQGAQETQY
TRBV27	NA	TRBJ2-1	ASSLTLAEYNEQF
TRBV29-1	NA	TRBJ2-5	SVLIASGQETQY
TRBV2	NA	TRBJ1-5	ASKQAYSNQPQH
TRBV15	NA	TRBJ1-2	ATSRDKGAGGYT
TRBV6-5	NA	TRBJ2-5	ASSPGQGIQETQY
TRBV2	NA	TRBJ1-2	ASGLQGAGYGYT
TRBV27	NA	TRBJ1-2	ASSSESGTAYGYT
TRBV6-4	NA	TRBJ2-3	ASSESSTDTQY
TRBV2	once	TRBJ2-1	ASSEAGTSGGDNEQF
TRBV29-1	NA	TRBJ1-4	SGRQGDGNEKLF
TRBV10-2	NA	TRBJ1-2	AAHPGQGYYGYT
TRBV7-2	NA	TRBJ2-3	ASSPRRQGAFADTQY
TRBV28	NA	TRBJ1-6	ASSETPPGQGGNSPLH
TRBV7-6	NA	TRBJ2-5	ASSLARGETQY
TRBV5-4	once	TRBJ2-1	ASSPLAGAPGVEQF
TRBV5-6	NA	TRBJ1-6	ASSLRPGLSSYNSPLH
TRBV6-5	NA	TRBJ1-4	ASSYSIGRANEKLF
TRBV7-2	NA	TRBJ1-5	ASSQFSGTGLTPQH
TRBV7-9	NA	TRBJ1-2	ASSPRTGDDDGYT
TRBV19	NA	TRBJ1-2	ASSATANYGYT
TRBV28	NA	TRBJ2-5	ASRSGPTSEGTQY
TRBV29-1	NA	TRBJ2-2	SVEVLAGSVGELF
TRBV2	NA	TRBJ2-3	ASIEVAGDTDTQY
TRBV9	NA	TRBJ1-1	ASSVARGSYTEAF
TRBV11-2	NA	TRBJ1-1	ASSLTLDRGNTEAF
TRBV7-8	NA	TRBJ2-2	ASSWPGELF
TRBV6-5	NA	TRBJ1-1	ATSIGDGRNTEAF
TRBV5-6	NA	TRBJ1-1	ASSLVAVNTEAF